This T cell receptor (beta chain) emerged from a study of blood T cell repertoires in COVID-19. This CDR3 spans 15 amino acids. The V segment lost 6 bases and the J segment 7 bases; nucleotides outside the gene matches: 9. The germline V gene encodes CDR1 SGHTA and CDR2 FQGTGA. Original data processing: Nucleated cell number was recorded as an estimate derived from reference gene primer amplification. Measured with immunoSEQ multiplex PCR; TCRdb has only the in-frame clones, and not every one. The V and J calls and clone size were taken over from that table, and D and trimming were inferred from the DNA. The data show roughly 65,000 clones, more than 90% seen once.

V is TRBV7-3 and J is TRBJ1-6; TRBD1 agrees at 7 bases. Source material: peripheral blood. This clonotype was obtained from a man in his sixties with acute or convalescent COVID-19. The DNA for the CDR3 is TGTGCCAGCAGGTCCCAGGGACAGAACAATTCACCCCTCCACTTT. It codes for CASRSQGQNNSPLHF.